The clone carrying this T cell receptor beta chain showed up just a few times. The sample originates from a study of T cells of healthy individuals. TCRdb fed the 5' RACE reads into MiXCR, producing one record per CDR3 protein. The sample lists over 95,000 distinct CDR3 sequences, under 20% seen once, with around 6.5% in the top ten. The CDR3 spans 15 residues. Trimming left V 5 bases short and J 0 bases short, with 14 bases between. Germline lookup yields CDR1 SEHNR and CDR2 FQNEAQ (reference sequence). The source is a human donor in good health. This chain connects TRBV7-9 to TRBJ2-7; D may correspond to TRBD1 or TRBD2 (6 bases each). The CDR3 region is CASSNRDGSSYEQYF. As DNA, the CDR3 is TGTGCCAGCAGCAACAGGGACGGGAGCTCCTACGAGCAGTACTTC.